Below, 18 T cell receptor beta chains from the same sample are listed, as sequenced in a study of blood T cell repertoires in COVID-19. Sequencing was performed with immunoSEQ multiplex PCR; in TCRdb, only in-frame clones are kept and a portion is missing. The sample carries 200,000 or so clones, roughly nine tenths recorded once. Input material: peripheral blood. These receptors were collected from a man in his sixties or seventies with active or convalescent COVID-19.

The chain recombines TRBV2 with TRBJ2-5; D perhaps matches TRBD2 (5 bases). The CDR3 sequence is 13 residues long. Trimming pared 8 bases from V and 5 bases from J, leaving 15 bases between. CDR1 and CDR2 (germline): SNHLY, FYNNEI. The CDR3 loop is CASSQRQAETQYF. CDR3 DNA sequence: TGTGCCAGCTCACAGCGGCAGGCGGAGACCCAGTACTTC.

The chain recombines TRBV10-3 with TRBJ2-1, with 16 positions matching TRBD2. The CDR3 is made up of 18 amino acids. Germline V lookup: CDR1 ENHRY, CDR2 SYGVKD. The ends lost 3 bases at V and 9 bases at J; junction bases unmatched: 11. This CDR3 reads CAISEPGLAGGPSSEQFF. In nucleotides, the CDR3 is TGTGCCATCAGTGAACCGGGACTAGCGGGGGGGCCGTCTAGTGAGCAGTTCTTC.

This clone was detected only a few times. This chain connects TRBV9 to TRBJ1-4; D gene unclear. Germline values: CDR1 SGDLS, CDR2 YYNGEE. Trimming pared 3 bases from V and 5 bases from J, leaving 17 bases between. This CDR3 is built from 16 residues. As DNA, the CDR3 is TGTGCCAGCAGCGAGCACCTTCCGGGAGGCAATGAAAAACTGTTTTTT. The encoded protein is CASSEHLPGGNEKLFF. Full variable domain (missing parts from reference TRBV9 and TRBJ1-4): DSGVTQTPKHLITATGQRVTLRCSPRSGDLSVYWYQQSLDQGLQFLIQYYNGEERAKGNILERFSAQQFPDLHSELNLSSLELGDSALYFCASSEHLPGGNEKLFFGSGTQLSVL.

The V gene is TRBV7-2, the J gene TRBJ2-5, with D perhaps TRBD2 (5 bases). CDR3 length: 14 residues. CDR1 is SGHTA and CDR2 is FQGNSA in the germline V gene. The V gene lost 5 bases and the J gene lost 2 bases, with 12 bases spanning the gap. The CDR3 sequence is CASSLPGSQETQYF. CDR3 sequence (DNA): TGTGCCAGCAGCCTACCGGGATCACAAGAGACCCAGTACTTC.

This clone showed up just once. This rearrangement joins TRBV5-5 to TRBJ2-7, with a possible D match to TRBD1 (6 bases). Germline V gene lookup returns CDR1 SGHKS and CDR2 YYEKEE (reference sequence). Deletions cut 3 bases from V and 3 bases from J, with 16 bases between. This CDR3 has 15 residues. CDR3 protein: CASSSDPGQSYEQYF. CDR3 DNA sequence: TGTGCCAGCAGCTCGGATCCGGGACAAAGCTACGAGCAGTACTTC.

The CDR3 nucleotides read TGTGCCAGCAGCTTGGAGAGAGGGACTAGCGGGGGGGAGAACATTCAGTACTTC. Translating it yields CASSLERGTSGGENIQYF. This chain uses TRBV11-2 with TRBJ2-4; TRBD2 matches at 16 bases. V shed 3 bases and J 7 bases; nucleotides not matched to a gene: 9. The CDR3 length is 18 residues. Looked up from germline, CDR1 is SGHAT and CDR2 is FQNNGV. Full variable domain (outside the CDR3, taken from reference TRBV11-2 and TRBJ2-4): EAGVAQSPRYKIIEKRQSVAFWCNPISGHATLYWYQQILGQGPKLLIQFQNNGVVDDSQLPKDRFSAERLKGVDSTLKIQPAKLEDSAVYLCASSLERGTSGGENIQYFGAGTRLSVL.

This chain links TRBV7-6 with TRBJ2-1; the match to TRBD2 covers 7 bases. The CDR3 has 16 residues. Germline V gene sequence: CDR1 SGHVS, CDR2 FNYEAQ. Trimming removed 1 base from V and 0 bases from J; junction bases left unmatched: 3. CDR3 in DNA: TGTGCCAGCAGCTTAGTAGCGGGTTTCTCCTACAATGAGCAGTTCTTC. Translating it yields CASSLVAGFSYNEQFF.

The V call is TRBV4-2, the J call TRBJ1-1; 8 bases match TRBD1. In germline, CDR1 is LGHNA, CDR2 YNFKEQ. The CDR3 runs 14 residues. The V and J ends lost 5 bases and 4 bases, in that order; junction bases with no gene match: 6. The CDR3 sequence is CASSKDRVTTEAFF. For the CDR3, the DNA is TGTGCCAGCAGCAAGGACAGGGTTACCACTGAAGCTTTCTTT.

The chain combines TRBV6-1 with TRBJ1-6; TRBD1 matches 10 bases. From germline, CDR1 is MNHNS and CDR2 SASEGT. With V trimmed by 1 base and J by 10 bases, 4 bases remained unmatched. CDR3 length: 15 amino acids. As DNA, the CDR3 is TGTGCCAGCAGTGAAGGGGGACAGGGGAGGTCACCCCTCCACTTT. This translates into CASSEGGQGRSPLHF.

Details on this clone: Other DNA sequences in the same sample also yield this CDR3. The CDR3 spells CASSYYNEQFF. The CDR3 DNA reads as TGTGCCAGTTCGTATTACAATGAGCAGTTCTTC. This rearrangement joins TRBV19 to TRBJ2-1, with D unclear. The germline CDR1 and CDR2 sequences are LNHDA and SQIVND (reference sequence). Deletions cut 8 bases from V and 4 bases from J, with 6 bases between. This CDR3 has 11 amino acids.

The chain combines TRBV7-2 with TRBJ1-4, with D tentatively TRBD1 (6 bases). Trimming removed 5 bases from V and 7 bases from J, with 17 bases in between. CDR3 length equals 15 residues. The germline V gene encodes CDR1 SGHTA and CDR2 FQGNSA. The CDR3 nucleotides are TGTGCCAGCAGCCCCGAGGGGGGGGTAGGTGAAAAACTGTTTTTT. Residues: CASSPEGGVGEKLFF.

This clone is a singleton in its sample. V is TRBV27 and J is TRBJ2-7, with D hard to call. V was shortened by 3 bases and J by 6 bases, with 12 bases between the two germline ends. The CDR3 contains 13 residues. CDR1 MNHEY and CDR2 SMNVEV come from the germline V gene (reference sequence). The CDR3 protein is CASSLAGFGEQYF. Written as DNA, the CDR3 is TGTGCCAGCAGTTTGGCCGGGTTCGGCGAGCAGTACTTC.

This sequence joins TRBV27 and TRBJ1-6; TRBD1 matches 11 bases. Germline trimming cut 3 bases from V and 8 bases from J; bases unmatched to any gene: 6. Germline loops: CDR1 MNHEY, CDR2 SMNVEV (reference sequence). The CDR3 contains 16 residues. This CDR3 is CASSLMDRGPHSPLHF. Here the CDR3 DNA reads TGTGCCAGCAGTTTGATGGACAGGGGGCCTCATTCACCCCTCCACTTT.

The V gene is TRBV5-1, the J gene TRBJ2-3; TRBD1 might be the D (5 bases). V gave up 3 bases and J gave up 2 bases, with 16 bases separating them. The CDR3 is 16 residues long. Germline V gene sequence: CDR1 SGHRS, CDR2 YFSETQ. As DNA, the CDR3 is TGCGCCAGCAGCTCCGGACATTCGGTAATCACAGATACGCAGTATTTT. This sequence encodes CASSSGHSVITDTQYF.

The chain uses TRBV7-2 and TRBJ2-1; the D gene is possibly TRBD2 (6 bases). Germline V gives CDR1 SGHTA, CDR2 FQGNSA. The CDR3 covers 15 residues. Trimming removed 2 bases at V and 2 bases at J, with 10 bases between. The CDR3 sequence is CASSLSRTTYNEQFF. In DNA form, the CDR3 reads TGTGCCAGCAGCTTATCGAGGACTACCTACAATGAGCAGTTCTTC. The full variable domain, in which reference TRBV7-2 and TRBJ2-1 provide the parts outside the CDR3, is GAGVSQSPSNKVTEKGKDVELRCDPISGHTALYWYRQSLGQGLEFLIYFQGNSAPDKSGLPSDRFSAERTGGSVSTLTIQRTQQEDSAVYLCASSLSRTTYNEQFFGPGTRLTVL.

This clone appeared a single time. This sequence joins TRBV11-3 and TRBJ2-3; possibly TRBD2 for D (5 bases). CDR1 SGHNT and CDR2 YENEEA come from the germline V gene. CDR3 length equals 15 residues. The V end lost 5 bases, the J end lost 3 bases, and 15 bases lay between the germline ends. CDR3 in amino acids: CASSPSPSGTDTQYF. The CDR3 coding sequence is TGTGCCAGCAGCCCTAGCCCCTCGGGAACAGATACGCAGTATTTT.

J is TRBJ2-4 and V is TRBV10-1; 10 nucleotides line up with TRBD1. Trimming at V came to 6 bases and at J to 3 bases, leaving 11 bases not matched to a gene. The CDR3 is made up of 17 amino acids. CDR1 is WNHNN, CDR2 SYGVQD, per germline (reference sequence). The CDR3 reads CASRPLTGGYGKNIQYF. DNA for the CDR3: TGCGCCAGCAGACCTCTGACAGGGGGCTATGGCAAAAACATTCAGTACTTC.

The chain recombines TRBV30 with TRBJ1-5; no clear D gene. Germline CDR1 GTSNPN, CDR2 SVGIG (reference sequence). CDR3 length: 13 residues. Trimming shortened V by 1 base and J by 3 bases, and 7 bases separated the two germline ends. CDR3 residues: CAWSGDSNQPQHF. The CDR3 coding sequence is TGTGCCTGGAGTGGAGATTCCAATCAGCCCCAGCATTTT.